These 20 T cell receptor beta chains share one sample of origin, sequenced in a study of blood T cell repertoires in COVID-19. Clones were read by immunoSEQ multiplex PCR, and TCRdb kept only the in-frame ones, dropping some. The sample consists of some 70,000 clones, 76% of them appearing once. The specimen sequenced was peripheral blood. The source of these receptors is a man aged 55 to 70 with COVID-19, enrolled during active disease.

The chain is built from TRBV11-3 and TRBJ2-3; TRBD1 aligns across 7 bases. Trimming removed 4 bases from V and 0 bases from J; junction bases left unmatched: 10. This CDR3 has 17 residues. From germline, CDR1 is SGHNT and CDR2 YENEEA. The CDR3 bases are TGTGCCAGCAGCTCCTTCTCTCCGGGACAGAGCACAGATACGCAGTATTTT. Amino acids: CASSSFSPGQSTDTQYF.

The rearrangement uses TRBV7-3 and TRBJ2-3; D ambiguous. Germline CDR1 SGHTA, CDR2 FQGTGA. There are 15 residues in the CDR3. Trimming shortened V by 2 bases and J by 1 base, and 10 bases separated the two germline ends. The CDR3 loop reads CASSLSSVGTDTQYF. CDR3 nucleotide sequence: TGTGCCAGCAGCTTATCAAGCGTCGGCACAGATACGCAGTATTTT.

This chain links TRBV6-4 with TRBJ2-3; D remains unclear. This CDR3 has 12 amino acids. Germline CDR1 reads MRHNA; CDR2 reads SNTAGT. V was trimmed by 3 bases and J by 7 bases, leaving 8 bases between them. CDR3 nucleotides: TGTGCCAGCAGTGATCCCTTATATACGCAGTATTTT. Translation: CASSDPLYTQYF.

CDR3 sequence reads: CASSLTGNTEAFF. CDR3 DNA: TGTGCCAGCAGCTTAACAGGGAACACTGAAGCTTTCTTT. The rearrangement links TRBV7-9 to TRBJ1-1; weak D call: TRBD1 (5 bases). Trimming removed 2 bases at V and 1 base at J, with 5 bases between. Germline CDR1 and CDR2: SEHNR and FQNEAQ (reference sequence). CDR3 length equals 13 residues.

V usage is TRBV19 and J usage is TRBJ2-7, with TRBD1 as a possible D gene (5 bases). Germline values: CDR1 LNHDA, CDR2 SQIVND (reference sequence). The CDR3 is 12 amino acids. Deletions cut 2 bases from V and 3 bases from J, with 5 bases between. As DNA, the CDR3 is TGTGCCAGTAGTATACAGGGCTACGAGCAGTACTTC. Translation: CASSIQGYEQYF.

CDR3 bases: TGTGCCAGCAGCTTACTGACAGGGAGAGGCTACACCTTC. Protein product: CASSLLTGRGYTF. V usage is TRBV7-9 and J usage is TRBJ1-2; 7 bases map to TRBD1. Germline assignment: CDR1 SEHNR and CDR2 FQNEAQ (reference sequence). The CDR3 extends over 13 amino acids. V shed 2 bases and J 8 bases; nucleotides not matched to a gene: 5.

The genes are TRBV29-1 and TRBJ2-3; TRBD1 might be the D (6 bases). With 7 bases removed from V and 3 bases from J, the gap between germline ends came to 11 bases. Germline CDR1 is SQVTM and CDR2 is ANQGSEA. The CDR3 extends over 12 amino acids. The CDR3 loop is CSASTGTDTQYF. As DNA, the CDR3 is TGCAGCGCGTCGACAGGAACAGATACGCAGTATTTT.

Written as DNA, the CDR3 is TGTGCCAGCGGTGGACTAGCGGGGGGCACAGATACGCAGTATTTT. The encoded protein is CASGGLAGGTDTQYF. V is TRBV3-1 (or the pseudogene TRBV3-2) and J is TRBJ2-3; 13 bases agree with TRBD2. Germline V gene data show CDR1 as LGHDT and CDR2 as YNNKEL (reference sequence). The ends lost 8 bases at V and 1 base at J; junction bases unmatched: 3. The CDR3 contains 15 residues.

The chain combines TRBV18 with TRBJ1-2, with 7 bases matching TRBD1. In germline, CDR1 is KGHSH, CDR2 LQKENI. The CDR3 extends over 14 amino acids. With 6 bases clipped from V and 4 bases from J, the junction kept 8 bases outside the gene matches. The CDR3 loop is CASSLETGSYGYTF. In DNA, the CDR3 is TGTGCCAGCTCTCTTGAGACAGGGAGCTATGGCTACACCTTC.

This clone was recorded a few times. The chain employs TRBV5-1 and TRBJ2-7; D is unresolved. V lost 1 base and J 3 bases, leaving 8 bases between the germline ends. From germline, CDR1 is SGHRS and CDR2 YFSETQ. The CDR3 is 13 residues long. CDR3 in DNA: TGCGCCAGCAGCTTGAACGGAGACTACGAGCAGTACTTC. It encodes CASSLNGDYEQYF.

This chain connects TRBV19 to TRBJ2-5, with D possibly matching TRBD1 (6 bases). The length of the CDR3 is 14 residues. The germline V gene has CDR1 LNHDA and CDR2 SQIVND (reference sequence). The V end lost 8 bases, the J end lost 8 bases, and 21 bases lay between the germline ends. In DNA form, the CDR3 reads TGTGCCAGTGCTACAGGGCCCCAATCGGGAACCCAGTACTTC. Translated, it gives CASATGPQSGTQYF.

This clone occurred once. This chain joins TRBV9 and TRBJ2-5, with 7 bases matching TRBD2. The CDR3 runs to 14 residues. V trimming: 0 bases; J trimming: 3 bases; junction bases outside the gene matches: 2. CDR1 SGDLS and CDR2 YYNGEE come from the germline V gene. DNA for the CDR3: TGTGCCAGCAGCGTAGCTCTAGCGGAAGAGACCCAGTACTTC. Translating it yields CASSVALAEETQYF.

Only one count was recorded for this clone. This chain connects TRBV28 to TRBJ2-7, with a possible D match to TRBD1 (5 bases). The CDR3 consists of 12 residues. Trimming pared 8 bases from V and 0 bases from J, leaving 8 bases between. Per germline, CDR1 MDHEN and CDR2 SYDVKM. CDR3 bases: TGTGCCAGCTCCCAGGGCTCCTACGAGCAGTACTTC. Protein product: CASSQGSYEQYF. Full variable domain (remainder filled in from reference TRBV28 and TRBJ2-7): DVKVTQSSRYLVKRTGEKVFLECVQDMDHENMFWYRQDPGLGLRLIYFSYDVKMKEKGDIPEGYSVSREKKERFSLILESASTNQTSMYLCASSQGSYEQYFGPGTRLTVT.

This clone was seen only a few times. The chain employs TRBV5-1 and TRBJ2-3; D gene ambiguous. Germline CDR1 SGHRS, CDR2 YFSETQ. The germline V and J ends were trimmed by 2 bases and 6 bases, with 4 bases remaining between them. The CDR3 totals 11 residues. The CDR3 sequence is CASSLADTQYF. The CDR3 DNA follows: TGCGCCAGCAGCTTAGCCGATACGCAGTATTTT.

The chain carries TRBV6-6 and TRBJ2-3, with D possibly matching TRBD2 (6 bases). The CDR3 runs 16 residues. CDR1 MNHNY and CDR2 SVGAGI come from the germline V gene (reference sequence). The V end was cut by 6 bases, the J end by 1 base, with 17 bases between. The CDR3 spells CASSPGTSSGTDTQYF. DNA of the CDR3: TGTGCCAGCAGCCCCGGGACTTCATCTGGCACAGATACGCAGTATTTT.

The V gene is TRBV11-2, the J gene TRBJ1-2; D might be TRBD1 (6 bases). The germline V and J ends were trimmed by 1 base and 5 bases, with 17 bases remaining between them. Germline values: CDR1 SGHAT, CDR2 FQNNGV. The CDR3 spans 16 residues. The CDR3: CASSLGVVQGDYGYTF. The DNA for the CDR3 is TGTGCCAGCAGCTTAGGAGTAGTACAGGGAGATTATGGCTACACCTTC.

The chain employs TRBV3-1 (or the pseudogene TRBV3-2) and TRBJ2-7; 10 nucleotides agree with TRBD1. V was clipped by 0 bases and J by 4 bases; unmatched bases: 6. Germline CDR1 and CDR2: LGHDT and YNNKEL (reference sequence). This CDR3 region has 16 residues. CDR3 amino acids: CASSQDRDRGGYEQYF. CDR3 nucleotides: TGTGCCAGCAGCCAAGACCGGGACAGGGGAGGATACGAGCAGTACTTC.

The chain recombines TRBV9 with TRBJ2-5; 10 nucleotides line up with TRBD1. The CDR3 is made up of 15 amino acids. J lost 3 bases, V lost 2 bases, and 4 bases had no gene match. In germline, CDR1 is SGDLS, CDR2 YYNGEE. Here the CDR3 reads CASSVWTGGEETQYF. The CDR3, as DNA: TGTGCCAGCAGCGTCTGGACAGGGGGGGAAGAGACCCAGTACTTC.

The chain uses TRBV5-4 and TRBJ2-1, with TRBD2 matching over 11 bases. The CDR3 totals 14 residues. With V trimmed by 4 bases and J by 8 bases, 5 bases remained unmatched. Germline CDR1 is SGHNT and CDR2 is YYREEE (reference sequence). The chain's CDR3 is CASSTTSGEDEQFF. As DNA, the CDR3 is TGTGCCAGCAGCACGACTAGCGGGGAAGATGAGCAGTTCTTC.

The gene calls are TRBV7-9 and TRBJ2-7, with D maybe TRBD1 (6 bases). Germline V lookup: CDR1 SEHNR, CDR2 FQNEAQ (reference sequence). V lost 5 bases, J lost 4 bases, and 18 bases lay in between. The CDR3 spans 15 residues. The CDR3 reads CASSTTGTTLYEQYF. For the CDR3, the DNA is TGTGCCAGCAGCACGACCGGGACAACGCTTTACGAGCAGTACTTC.